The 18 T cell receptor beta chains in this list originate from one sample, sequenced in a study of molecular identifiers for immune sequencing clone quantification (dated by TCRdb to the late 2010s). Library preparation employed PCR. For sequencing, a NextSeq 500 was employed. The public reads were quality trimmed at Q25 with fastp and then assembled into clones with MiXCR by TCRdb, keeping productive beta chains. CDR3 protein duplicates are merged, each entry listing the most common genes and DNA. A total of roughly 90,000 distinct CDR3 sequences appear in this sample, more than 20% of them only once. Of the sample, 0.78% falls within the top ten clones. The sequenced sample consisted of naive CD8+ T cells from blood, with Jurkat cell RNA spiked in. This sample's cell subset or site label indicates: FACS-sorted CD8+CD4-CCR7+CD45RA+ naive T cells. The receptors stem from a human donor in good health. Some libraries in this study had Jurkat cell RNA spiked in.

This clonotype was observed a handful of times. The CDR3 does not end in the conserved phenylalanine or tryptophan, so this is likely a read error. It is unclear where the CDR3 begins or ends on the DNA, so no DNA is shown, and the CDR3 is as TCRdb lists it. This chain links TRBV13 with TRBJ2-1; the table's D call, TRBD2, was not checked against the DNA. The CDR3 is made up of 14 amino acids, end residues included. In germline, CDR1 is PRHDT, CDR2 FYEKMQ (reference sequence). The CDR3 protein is CASSPQSVLAGPQV.

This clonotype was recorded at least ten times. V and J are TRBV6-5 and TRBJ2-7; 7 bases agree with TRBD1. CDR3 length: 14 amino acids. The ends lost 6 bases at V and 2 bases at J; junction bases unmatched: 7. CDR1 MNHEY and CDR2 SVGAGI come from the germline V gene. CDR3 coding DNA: TGTGCCAGCAGCCGGGACAGCCTCGCCTACGAGCAGTACTTC. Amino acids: CASSRDSLAYEQYF.

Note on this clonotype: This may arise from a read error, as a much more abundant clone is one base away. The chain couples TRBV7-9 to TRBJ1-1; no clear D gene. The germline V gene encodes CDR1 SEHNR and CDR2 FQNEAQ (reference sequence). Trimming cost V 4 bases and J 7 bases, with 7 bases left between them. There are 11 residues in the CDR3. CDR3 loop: CASSSLSEAFF. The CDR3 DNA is TGTGCCAGCAGCTCGCTCAGTGAAGCTTTCTTT.

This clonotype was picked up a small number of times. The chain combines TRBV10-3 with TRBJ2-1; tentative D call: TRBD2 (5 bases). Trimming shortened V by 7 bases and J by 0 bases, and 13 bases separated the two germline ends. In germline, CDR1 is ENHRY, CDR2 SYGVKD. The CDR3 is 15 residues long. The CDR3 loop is CAITRSSGSYNEQFF. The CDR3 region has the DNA TGTGCCATCACCCGTTCAAGCGGCTCCTACAATGAGCAGTTCTTC.

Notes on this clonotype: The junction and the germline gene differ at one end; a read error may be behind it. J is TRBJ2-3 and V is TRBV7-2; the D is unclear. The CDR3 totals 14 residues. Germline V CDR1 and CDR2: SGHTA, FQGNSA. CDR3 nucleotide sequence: TGTCCCAGCACCACCAAATCTTACACAGATACGCAGTATTTT. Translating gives CPSTTKSYTDTQYF.

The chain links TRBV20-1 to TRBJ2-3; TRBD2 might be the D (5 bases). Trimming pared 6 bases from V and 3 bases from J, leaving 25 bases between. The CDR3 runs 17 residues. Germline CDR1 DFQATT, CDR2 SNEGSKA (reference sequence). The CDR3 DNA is TGCAGTGCCATGACCCTAAGCGGACCCCCCCTGACAGATACGCAGTATTTT. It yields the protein CSAMTLSGPPLTDTQYF.

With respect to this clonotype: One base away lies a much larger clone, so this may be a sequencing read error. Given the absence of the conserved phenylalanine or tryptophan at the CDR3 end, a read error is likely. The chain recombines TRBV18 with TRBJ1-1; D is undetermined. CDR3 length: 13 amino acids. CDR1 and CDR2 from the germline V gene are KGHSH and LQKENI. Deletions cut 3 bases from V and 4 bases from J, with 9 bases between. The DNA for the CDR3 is TGTGCCAGCTCACCGGGAGGTAGCACTGAAGCTTTCCTT. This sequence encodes CASSPGGSTEAFL.

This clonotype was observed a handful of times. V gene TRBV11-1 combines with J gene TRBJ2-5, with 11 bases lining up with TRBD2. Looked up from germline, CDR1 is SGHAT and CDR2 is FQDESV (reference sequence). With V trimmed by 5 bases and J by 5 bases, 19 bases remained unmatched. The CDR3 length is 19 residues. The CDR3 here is CASSPTGVTLAGVGETQYF. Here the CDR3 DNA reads TGTGCCAGCAGCCCGACGGGGGTAACACTAGCGGGAGTTGGCGAGACCCAGTACTTC. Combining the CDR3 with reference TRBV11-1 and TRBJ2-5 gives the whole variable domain EAEVAQSPRYKITEKSQAVAFWCDPISGHATLYWYRQILGQGPELLVQFQDESVVDDSQLPKDRFSAERLKGVDSTLKIQPAELGDSAMYLCASSPTGVTLAGVGETQYFGPGTRLLVL.

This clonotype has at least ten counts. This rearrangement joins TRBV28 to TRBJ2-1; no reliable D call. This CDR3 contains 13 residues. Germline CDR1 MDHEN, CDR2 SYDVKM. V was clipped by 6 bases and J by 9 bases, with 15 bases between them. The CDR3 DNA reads TGTGCCAGCAGGTCCACCCACCACAGTGAGCAGTTCTTC. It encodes CASRSTHHSEQFF.

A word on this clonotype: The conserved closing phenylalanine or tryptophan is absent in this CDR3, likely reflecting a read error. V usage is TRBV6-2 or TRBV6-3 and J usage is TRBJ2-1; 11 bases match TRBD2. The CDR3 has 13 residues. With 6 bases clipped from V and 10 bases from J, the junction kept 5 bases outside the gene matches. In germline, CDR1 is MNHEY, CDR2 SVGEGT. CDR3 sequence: CASSLAGGPEQFI. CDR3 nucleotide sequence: TGTGCCAGCAGCTTAGCGGGGGGGCCAGAGCAGTTCATC.

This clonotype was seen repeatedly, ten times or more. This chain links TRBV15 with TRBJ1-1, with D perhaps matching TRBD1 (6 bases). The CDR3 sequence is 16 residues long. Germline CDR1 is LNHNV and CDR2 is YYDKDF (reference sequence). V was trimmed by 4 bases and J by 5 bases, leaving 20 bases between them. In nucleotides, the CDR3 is TGTGCCACCAGCAACCCCCTAACACAGGGTCAAACTGAAGCTTTCTTT. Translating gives CATSNPLTQGQTEAFF.

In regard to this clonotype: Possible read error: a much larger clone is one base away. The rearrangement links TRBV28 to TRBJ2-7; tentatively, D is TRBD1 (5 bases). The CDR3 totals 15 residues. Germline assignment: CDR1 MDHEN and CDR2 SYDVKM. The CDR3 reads CSSSLVGPRGNEQYF. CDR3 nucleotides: TGTTCCAGCAGTTTGGTCGGACCAAGGGGAAACGAGCAGTACTTC.

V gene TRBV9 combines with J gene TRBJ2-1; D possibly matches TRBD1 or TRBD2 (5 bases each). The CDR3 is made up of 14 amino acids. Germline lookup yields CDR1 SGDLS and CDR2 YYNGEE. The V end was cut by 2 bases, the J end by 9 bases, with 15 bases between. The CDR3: CASSVWDQSPEQFF. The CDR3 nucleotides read TGTGCCAGCAGCGTTTGGGACCAGAGCCCTGAGCAGTTCTTC.

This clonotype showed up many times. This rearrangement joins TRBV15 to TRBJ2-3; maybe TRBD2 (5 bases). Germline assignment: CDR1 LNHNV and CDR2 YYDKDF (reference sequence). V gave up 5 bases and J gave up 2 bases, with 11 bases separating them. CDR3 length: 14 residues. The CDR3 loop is CATSVARNTDTQYF. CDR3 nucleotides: TGTGCCACCAGCGTAGCGAGGAACACAGATACGCAGTATTTT. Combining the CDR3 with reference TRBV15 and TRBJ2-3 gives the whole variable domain DAMVIQNPRYQVTQFGKPVTLSCSQTLNHNVMYWYQQKSSQAPKLLFHYYDKDFNNEADTPDNFQSRRPNTSFCFLDIRSPGLGDTAMYLCATSVARNTDTQYFGPGTRLTVL.

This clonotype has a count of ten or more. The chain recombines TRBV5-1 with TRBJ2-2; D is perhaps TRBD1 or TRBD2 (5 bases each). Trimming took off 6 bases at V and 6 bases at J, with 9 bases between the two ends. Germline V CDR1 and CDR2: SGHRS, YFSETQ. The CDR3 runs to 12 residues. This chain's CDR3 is CASNGGAGELFF. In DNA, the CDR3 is TGCGCCAGCAATGGGGGAGCCGGGGAGCTGTTTTTT.

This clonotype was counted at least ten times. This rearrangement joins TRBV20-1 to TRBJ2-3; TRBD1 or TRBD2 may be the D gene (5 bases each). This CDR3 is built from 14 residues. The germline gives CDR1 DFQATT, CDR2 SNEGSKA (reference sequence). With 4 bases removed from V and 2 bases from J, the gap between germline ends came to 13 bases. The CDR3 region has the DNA TGCAGTGCTACTGATGGGACCTCCACAGATACGCAGTATTTT. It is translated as CSATDGTSTDTQYF.

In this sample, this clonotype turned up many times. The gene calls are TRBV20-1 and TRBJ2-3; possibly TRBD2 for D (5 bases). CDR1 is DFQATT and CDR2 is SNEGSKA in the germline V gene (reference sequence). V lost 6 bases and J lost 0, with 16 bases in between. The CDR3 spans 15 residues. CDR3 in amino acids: CSATPFSGSTDTQYF. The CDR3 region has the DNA TGCAGTGCGACCCCCTTTTCGGGGAGCACAGATACGCAGTATTTT.

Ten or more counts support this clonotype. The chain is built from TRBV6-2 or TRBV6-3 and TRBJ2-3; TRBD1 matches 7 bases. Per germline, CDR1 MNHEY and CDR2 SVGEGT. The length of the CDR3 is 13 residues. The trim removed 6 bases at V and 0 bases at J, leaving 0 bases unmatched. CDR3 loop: CASSRGSTDTQYF. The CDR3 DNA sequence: TGTGCCAGCAGCAGGGGGAGCACAGATACGCAGTATTTT.